This T cell receptor beta chain was identified in a study of T cells in Graves' hyperthyroidism and ophthalmopathy. The germline gives CDR1 SGHRS, CDR2 YFSETQ. V lost 0 bases and J lost 2; bases outside the gene matches: 4. CDR3 length: 15 residues. Notes on the study in general: In blood, most of the thyroid clonotypes expanded above 0.001 were also present.

Amplification of TCR beta CDR3 regions used RNA as the template. First-round RT-PCR targeting the TCR CDR3 was performed with the HTBI primer set. One entry per CDR3 protein results from TCRdb running MiXCR on the multiplex PCR reads. The table records 640,000 or so distinct CDR3 sequences, under 15% of them present only once. A word on this clonotype: As yet, its antigen is unknown.

The material sequenced was blood. The chain recombines TRBV5-1 with TRBJ2-7; 8 positions match TRBD2. This TCR was sampled from a woman aged 40 to 50 with Graves' ophthalmopathy. In nucleotides, the CDR3 is TGCGCCAGCAGCTTGGCGGGGGGGATCGCCTACGAGCAGTACTTC. This encodes CASSLAGGIAYEQYF.